The sequence of this TCR beta chain was determined in a study of blood T cell repertoires in COVID-19. About the study: COVID-19 samples from acute and convalescent phases originated in the United States, Italy and Spain. T cells, B-cell-depleted T cells, or PBMCs supplied cDNA or gDNA.

In the authors' methods: By means of reference gene primer amplification, nucleated cell counts were estimated. Repertoires were generated with immunoSEQ multiplex PCR, while TCRdb's copy carries only in-frame clones and drops some. D and trimming come from the DNA, and the V and J calls and clone size come from that table. The data hold fewer than 80,000 clones, with approximately 86% observed a single time. Trimming shortened V by 6 bases and J by 1 base, and 11 bases separated the two germline ends. The germline gives CDR1 SGHRS, CDR2 YFSETQ. CDR3 length: 14 residues. Patients of the Seattle cohort, enrolled during active infection, were followed longitudinally.

Sequenced input: peripheral blood. The V call is TRBV5-1, the J call TRBJ1-3; no reliable D call. This receptor was taken from a man of 80 years or more with COVID-19, enrolled during active disease. The CDR3 coding sequence is TGCGCCAGCACTACGACGGGATCTGGAAACACCATATATTTT. Translation gives CASTTTGSGNTIYF.